One and the same sample provided the 32 T cell receptor beta chains below, sequenced in a study of T cell repertoires in cytomegalovirus infection (dated by TCRdb to between 2018 and 2021). Sequenced using an Illumina HiSeq 1500. The public reads were reanalyzed by TCRdb: fastp trimming at Q25, MiXCR alignment, in-frame beta chains only. Every distinct CDR3 protein forms one entry, paired with its most common genes and DNA. This sample holds around 630,000 distinct CDR3 sequences; 24% were observed only once. The top ten constitute approximately 8% of the sample. Sequencing was carried out using CD8+ T cells from PBMCs. The receptors were gathered from a human donor in good health (CMV status not recorded). Some clones in this sample may be carry-over from other donors' samples.

This rearrangement joins TRBV5-1 to TRBJ2-1; 7 bases align to TRBD2. Germline loops: CDR1 SGHRS, CDR2 YFSETQ. This CDR3 has 15 residues. V gave up 2 bases and J gave up 4 bases; unmatched junction bases: 6. This CDR3 is CASSFYGGIYNEQFF. The CDR3, as DNA: TGCGCCAGCAGCTTTTACGGGGGGATATACAATGAGCAGTTCTTC.

There are a few counts of this clonotype. This rearrangement joins TRBV7-2 to TRBJ2-7; possible D gene TRBD1, 5 bases. The CDR3 loop spans 13 amino acids. CDR1 and CDR2 from the germline V gene are SGHTA and FQGNSA. Trimming left V 4 bases short and J 2 bases short, with 9 bases between. Here the CDR3 DNA reads TGTGCCAGCAGCTCACAGGAGCCCTACGAGCAGTACGTC. Translated: CASSSQEPYEQYV.

This clonotype has only a few counts. This sequence joins TRBV11-3 and TRBJ2-2; weak D call: TRBD1 (6 bases). Looked up from germline, CDR1 is SGHNT and CDR2 is YENEEA. The V gene lost 4 bases and the J gene lost 5 bases, with 17 bases spanning the gap. This CDR3 comprises 16 residues. CDR3 amino acids: CASSSLGPTGTGELFF. The CDR3 region has the DNA TGTGCCAGCAGCTCTCTCGGACCAACAGGGACCGGGGAGCTGTTTTTT. The full variable domain, with the rest looked up from reference TRBV11-3 and TRBJ2-2, is EAGVVQSPRYKIIEKKQPVAFWCNPISGHNTLYWYLQNLGQGPELLIRYENEEAVDDSQLPKDRFSAERLKGVDSTLKIQPAELGDSAVYLCASSSLGPTGTGELFFGEGSRLTVL.

The rearrangement joins TRBV20-1 to TRBJ2-7, with 9 bases identical to TRBD1. Germline V gene data show CDR1 as DFQATT and CDR2 as SNEGSKA (reference sequence). The CDR3 is made up of 15 amino acids. The J segment lost 0 bases and the V segment lost 1 base, leaving 4 bases of the junction unmatched. The CDR3, as DNA: TGCAGTGCTAGAGCCGGGACAGGGTCCTCCTACGAGCAGTACTTC. It translates to CSARAGTGSSYEQYF.

The chain links TRBV7-9 to TRBJ1-1; D gene unclear. V gave up 8 bases and J gave up 2 bases, with 9 bases separating them. The CDR3 runs 12 residues. CDR1 is SEHNR, CDR2 FQNEAQ, per germline (reference sequence). CDR3 bases: TGTGCCAGCGTCGAATTAAACACTGAAGCTTTCTTT. It specifies CASVELNTEAFF.

Only a few counts were recorded for this clonotype. The CDR3 loop reads CSASGDSTGELFF. The CDR3, as DNA: TGCAGTGCTAGCGGGGACTCCACCGGGGAGCTGTTTTTT. The gene calls are TRBV20-1 and TRBJ2-2; weak D call: TRBD2 (6 bases). The CDR3 runs 13 residues. V was cut by 3 bases and J by 4 bases, with 9 bases left in between. Germline lookup yields CDR1 DFQATT and CDR2 SNEGSKA (reference sequence).

The rearrangement links TRBV20-1 to TRBJ2-5; D ambiguous. CDR3 length equals 14 residues. Trimming removed 2 bases at V and 5 bases at J, with 15 bases between. Germline V lookup: CDR1 DFQATT, CDR2 SNEGSKA (reference sequence). CDR3 coding DNA: TGCAGTGCTAGACCGAGCAAGGAGTCGGAGACCCAGTACTTC. Protein product: CSARPSKESETQYF.

This clonotype was observed at least ten times. CDR3 DNA sequence: TGTGCCAGCAGCTTCTATGGGACAGGGGGCACGAGCTACACCTTC. It specifies CASSFYGTGGTSYTF. The rearrangement uses TRBV7-2 and TRBJ1-2; 12 bases align to TRBD1. The J segment lost 9 bases and the V segment lost 3 bases, leaving 8 bases of the junction unmatched. Germline CDR1 and CDR2: SGHTA and FQGNSA. This CDR3 is built from 15 residues.

This clonotype was counted at least ten times. The chain links TRBV7-8 to TRBJ1-5, with D unresolved. Germline V lookup: CDR1 SGHVS, CDR2 FQNEAQ. The CDR3 length is 17 residues. V was trimmed by 0 bases and J by 3 bases, leaving 15 bases between them. This CDR3 reads CASSLAPPATFNQPQHF. The CDR3 DNA follows: TGTGCCAGCAGCTTAGCGCCCCCAGCAACTTTCAATCAGCCCCAGCATTTT. The full variable domain, completed using reference TRBV7-8 and TRBJ1-5, is GAGVSQSPRYKVAKRGQDVALRCDPISGHVSLFWYQQALGQGPEFLTYFQNEAQLDKSGLPSDRFFAERPEGSVSTLKIQRTQQEDSAVYLCASSLAPPATFNQPQHFGDGTRLSIL.

The chain links TRBV20-1 to TRBJ2-5; 9 positions match TRBD1. The CDR3 sequence is 18 residues long. Germline V gene lookup returns CDR1 DFQATT and CDR2 SNEGSKA (reference sequence). The trim removed 3 bases at V and 2 bases at J, leaving 16 bases unmatched. This CDR3 reads CSASSGTGPREGQETQYF. The CDR3 DNA is TGCAGTGCTAGCTCCGGGACAGGGCCGAGGGAGGGACAAGAGACCCAGTACTTC.

This clonotype has just a few counts. The chain couples TRBV25-1 to TRBJ1-3, with no clear D. Germline V gene lookup returns CDR1 MGHDK and CDR2 SYGVNS. Trimming took off 5 bases at V and 7 bases at J, with 15 bases between the two ends. CDR3 length: 14 residues. As DNA, the CDR3 is TGTGCCAGCAGTCCCCCTCACCAGAGCAACACCATATATTTT. Its protein product is CASSPPHQSNTIYF.

This chain connects TRBV12-3 or TRBV12-4 to TRBJ2-1, with D perhaps TRBD1 (6 bases). This CDR3 region has 15 residues. V lost 3 bases, J lost 3 bases, and 12 bases lay in between. The chain's CDR3 is CASSFPGHVYNEQFF. Here the CDR3 DNA reads TGTGCCAGCAGTTTCCCGGGACACGTCTACAATGAGCAGTTCTTC.

This clonotype was observed a few times. The chain couples TRBV20-1 to TRBJ2-3, with 12 bases aligning to TRBD2. Trimming removed 6 bases from V and 4 bases from J; junction bases left unmatched: 5. Germline CDR1 and CDR2: DFQATT and SNEGSKA (reference sequence). CDR3 length: 14 residues. CDR3 sequence: CSAGTSGWADTQYF. In DNA form, the CDR3 reads TGCAGTGCCGGGACTAGCGGGTGGGCAGATACGCAGTATTTT.

The chain combines TRBV5-5 with TRBJ2-1; D not certain. Germline CDR1 is SGHKS and CDR2 is YYEKEE (reference sequence). This CDR3 comprises 12 residues. Trimming shortened V by 0 bases and J by 10 bases, and 8 bases separated the two germline ends. The CDR3 DNA reads as TGTGCCAGCAGCTTGGCGGCCCTAGAGCAGTTCTTC. Translating it yields CASSLAALEQFF.

This clonotype has more than one count but fewer than ten. The rearrangement uses TRBV7-9 and TRBJ2-1; TRBD2 is a possible D gene (6 bases). V lost 5 bases and J lost 12, with 26 bases in between. The CDR3 totals 16 residues. Germline V gene sequence: CDR1 SEHNR, CDR2 FQNEAQ (reference sequence). The CDR3 loop is CASSPPTGGTSWGQFF. The CDR3 nucleotides are TGTGCCAGCAGCCCGCCTACCGGGGGTACTTCCTGGGGGCAGTTCTTC.

As to this clonotype: The junction shows a germline mismatch at one end, possibly a read error. This chain joins TRBV19 and TRBJ1-1; D remains unclear. Germline V gene sequence: CDR1 LNHDA, CDR2 SQIVND (reference sequence). This CDR3 has 13 amino acids. DNA for the CDR3: TGTGTCAGTAGTATGTCAGAGAACACTGAAGCTTTCTTT. Encoded protein: CVSSMSENTEAFF.

As regards this clonotype: This could be a read error, since a much larger clone is one nucleotide away. This sequence joins TRBV7-6 and TRBJ1-1; D is undetermined. CDR1 and CDR2 from the germline V gene are SGHVS and FNYEAQ. The CDR3 runs 13 residues. DNA of the CDR3: TGTGTCAGCAGCTTGGGAAGTCGACACGAAGCTTTCTTT. Its translation: CVSSLGSRHEAFF.

To note about this clonotype: A read error likely explains this, since a far larger clone differs by one base. The chain is built from TRBV7-9 and TRBJ1-1, with 7 bases that match TRBD1. Trimming at V came to 2 bases and at J to 7 bases, leaving 1 base not matched to a gene. In germline, CDR1 is SEHNR, CDR2 FQNEAQ (reference sequence). This CDR3 spans 12 amino acids. CDR3: CASSLRDSEAFF. DNA of the CDR3: TGTGCCAGCAGCTTAAGGGACAGTGAAGCTTTCTTT.

Ten or more counts support this clonotype. CDR3 DNA: TGTGCCAGCAGCCCGACGAGCGGGGGGGCGGCCGGGGAGCTGTTTTTT. It yields the protein CASSPTSGGAAGELFF. V usage is TRBV6-2 or TRBV6-3 and J usage is TRBJ2-2; TRBD2 matches at 10 bases. This CDR3 spans 16 amino acids. Germline V lookup: CDR1 MNHEY, CDR2 SVGEGT. The trim removed 6 bases at V and 6 bases at J, leaving 10 bases unmatched.

The chain carries TRBV6-2 or TRBV6-3 and TRBJ1-5; 8 bases are shared with TRBD1. CDR1 and CDR2 from the germline V gene are MNHEY and SVGEGT. After removal of 4 bases from V and 9 bases from J, the junction contained 8 bases not matched to a gene. CDR3 length: 14 residues. The CDR3 bases are TGTGCCAGCAGTTTGGGACAGGCATATCGGCCCCAGCATTTT. Protein product: CASSLGQAYRPQHF.

The chain combines TRBV2 with TRBJ2-1; tentative D call: TRBD2 (5 bases). CDR1 and CDR2 from the germline V gene are SNHLY and FYNNEI. This CDR3 is 13 amino acids long. V lost 8 bases to trimming and J lost 3 bases, with 11 bases between them. The CDR3 protein is CASFQRIYNEQFF. CDR3 DNA sequence: TGTGCCAGCTTCCAGCGGATCTACAATGAGCAGTTCTTC.

The table lists this clonotype with many counts. This chain joins TRBV4-3 and TRBJ2-1; D possibly corresponds to TRBD1 (6 bases). CDR1 is LGHNA, CDR2 YSLEER, per germline. This CDR3 has 14 residues. Between the trimmed V and J ends, which lost 3 bases and 6 bases, there was a span of 12 bases. The CDR3 DNA is TGCGCCAGCAGCCAGGTCGTAGGGGGCAATGAGCAGTTCTTC. Translation: CASSQVVGGNEQFF.

The chain combines TRBV10-3 with TRBJ2-7, with D possibly TRBD1 on 5 matching bases. Trimming stripped 8 bases from V and 2 bases from J, with 16 bases between. Germline V lookup: CDR1 ENHRY, CDR2 SYGVKD. The length of the CDR3 is 14 residues. In DNA, the CDR3 is TGTGCCATCGGCTCCCTGGGGCTTACCTACGAGCAGTACTTC. This sequence encodes CAIGSLGLTYEQYF.

The chain links TRBV29-1 to TRBJ2-2, with 10 bases lining up with TRBD1. Germline CDR1 SQVTM, CDR2 ANQGSEA. There are 15 residues in the CDR3. Trimming at V came to 0 bases and at J to 3 bases, leaving 1 base not matched to a gene. The CDR3 DNA reads TGCAGCGTTGAAGAGGGGACAGGGGACACCGGGGAGCTGTTTTTT. Translated, it gives CSVEEGTGDTGELFF.

This clonotype was picked up a small number of times. The chain carries TRBV14 and TRBJ2-2; perhaps TRBD2 as D (6 bases). Trimming took 0 bases from V and 6 from J, leaving 14 bases between them. Per the germline V gene, CDR1 is SGHDN and CDR2 is FVKESK. The CDR3 sequence is 16 residues long. CDR3 residues: CASSQERRVGAGELFF. CDR3 DNA: TGTGCCAGCAGCCAAGAAAGGAGGGTCGGAGCCGGGGAGCTGTTTTTT. The whole variable domain, remainder taken from reference TRBV14 and TRBJ2-2, is EAGVTQFPSHSVIEKGQTVTLRCDPISGHDNLYWYRRVMGKEIKFLLHFVKESKQDESGMPNNRFLAERTGGTYSTLKVQPAELEDSGVYFCASSQERRVGAGELFFGEGSRLTVL.

The rearrangement uses TRBV27 and TRBJ2-7, with TRBD1 identical over 8 bases. With 8 bases clipped from V and 0 bases from J, the junction kept 12 bases outside the gene matches. CDR3 length: 16 amino acids. Germline CDR1 reads MNHEY; CDR2 reads SMNVEV (reference sequence). CDR3 residues: CASRVTGQASSYEQYF. CDR3 bases: TGTGCCAGCCGTGTGACGGGACAGGCGTCCTCCTACGAGCAGTACTTC.

V usage is TRBV29-1 and J usage is TRBJ1-1, with D uncertain. CDR3 length: 10 residues. Germline-derived CDR1 and CDR2 are SQVTM and ANQGSEA. V was trimmed by 4 bases and J by 6 bases, leaving 6 bases between them. The CDR3 region is CSVGGPEAFF. CDR3 bases: TGCAGCGTTGGGGGTCCTGAAGCTTTCTTT. The variable domain in full, completed from reference TRBV29-1 and TRBJ1-1, reads SAVISQKPSRDICQRGTSLTIQCQVDSQVTMMFWYRQQPGQSLTLIATANQGSEATYESGFVIDKFPISRPNLTFSTLTVSNMSPEDSSIYLCSVGGPEAFFGQGTRLTVV.

V gene TRBV5-1 combines with J gene TRBJ2-7; D is possibly TRBD1 or TRBD2 (5 bases each). Trimming stripped 4 bases from V and 2 bases from J, with 16 bases between. The CDR3 totals 15 residues. CDR1 SGHRS and CDR2 YFSETQ come from the germline V gene. The CDR3: CASSPTGGSTYEQYF. The CDR3 DNA reads as TGCGCCAGCAGCCCGACTGGGGGTTCTACCTACGAGCAGTACTTC.

This clonotype was detected ten times or more. The CDR3 DNA sequence: TGTGCCAGCAGCGAACAGGAGGGCCCAGATACGCAGTATTTT. Protein sequence: CASSEQEGPDTQYF. This chain uses TRBV7-8 with TRBJ2-3; D possibly corresponds to TRBD2 (6 bases). The CDR3 is 14 residues long. V was shortened by 5 bases and J by 4 bases, with 13 bases between the two germline ends. Germline V gene data show CDR1 as SGHVS and CDR2 as FQNEAQ.

The V gene is TRBV27, the J gene TRBJ2-7, with a weak D call TRBD1 (6 bases). CDR1 is MNHEY and CDR2 is SMNVEV in the germline V gene (reference sequence). This CDR3 is 14 amino acids long. V dropped 3 bases and J dropped 0 bases, with 9 bases sitting between them. As DNA, the CDR3 is TGTGCCAGCAGTTTCCAGGGGACCTCCTACGAGCAGTACTTC. Translated: CASSFQGTSYEQYF.

The CDR3 bases are TGTGCCAGCAGTCGGGCGAGTAACTCTGGAAACACCATATATTTT. It yields the protein CASSRASNSGNTIYF. This chain uses TRBV27 with TRBJ1-3, with D hard to call. The CDR3 loop spans 15 amino acids. Deletions cut 5 bases from V and 0 bases from J, with 11 bases between. The germline V gene encodes CDR1 MNHEY and CDR2 SMNVEV (reference sequence).

Comment on this clonotype: The conserved closing phenylalanine or tryptophan is absent in this CDR3, likely reflecting a read error. The chain employs TRBV6-2 or TRBV6-3 and TRBJ2-7; 7 nucleotides line up with TRBD1. The length of the CDR3 is 15 residues. The germline V gene encodes CDR1 MNHEY and CDR2 SVGEGT. V was clipped by 5 bases and J by 3 bases; unmatched bases: 10. CDR3 region: CASSPTGFLVYEQYA. For the CDR3, the DNA is TGTGCCAGCAGTCCGACAGGGTTCTTAGTCTACGAGCAGTACGCC.